Included here is one T cell receptor beta chain sequence, with context. Its matching antigen is unknown. Assay: immunoSEQ multiplex PCR; the TCRdb copy retains only in-frame clones and omits some. The data hold about 23,000 clones, with 78% observed a single time. Germline CDR1 is SGHRS and CDR2 is YFSETQ. The CDR3 is 18 residues long. Trimming took off 1 base at V and 2 bases at J, with 16 bases between the two ends. Purity of the CD4+ and CD8+ cells, isolated by positive magnetic bead selection, was checked by flow cytometry. This sample was taken from a study of somatic mutations in cytotoxic T cells in rheumatoid arthritis. Whole-study results and caveats: Among 60 or so patients, roughly 8 showed a largest CD8+ clone that surpassed 20% of CD8+ cells. Clonality of CD8+ T cells, which was compared between rheumatoid arthritis patients and age-matched healthy controls, did not differ significantly.

The chain employs TRBV5-1 and TRBJ2-6, with D possibly being TRBD1 (6 bases). The sequence was obtained from an adult with rheumatoid arthritis. Sequencing used CD8+ T cells sorted from blood. CDR3: CASSLPLGAPPGANVLTF. The CDR3 nucleotides read TGCGCCAGCAGCTTGCCCTTGGGGGCCCCACCTGGGGCCAACGTCCTGACTTTC.